This T cell receptor beta chain derives from a study of response to subunit inactivated influenza vaccine. The table lists this clonotype with a few counts. Its antigen is unknown. Study conclusions and caveats: Authors proposed each seasonal influenza vaccination draws in few new T cells.

TCRdb independently ran MiXCR on the RT-PCR reads; one entry per CDR3 protein. The repertoire consists of hundreds of thousands of distinct CDR3 sequences, with 16% occurring once and the leading ten covering 3%. The CDR3 consists of 11 residues. Germline loops: CDR1 MDHEN, CDR2 SYDVKM. Trimming removed 7 bases from V and 2 bases from J, with 5 bases in between. The starting material was CD4+ T cells sorted from PBMCs, obtained less than 30 months after vaccination. This rearrangement joins TRBV28 to TRBJ2-5; D remains ambiguous. This receptor was obtained from a man aged 45 to 75 who received an inactivated influenza vaccine. The CDR3 nucleotides are TGTGCCAGCAATGGGCAAGAGACCCAGTACTTC. This codes for CASNGQETQYF.